A selection of T cell receptor beta chains follows, all from one sample in a study of OX40 agonist ivuxolimab in advanced cancers. TCRdb's table, derived via immunoSEQ multiplex PCR, lists solely in-frame clones and lacks some. The data show roughly 64,000 clones, approximately 80% seen once. The sequencing here drew on CD4+ or CD8+ T cells sorted from blood, taken in a trial of the OX40 agonist ivuxolimab. The receptor set was obtained from an adult with an advanced solid tumor such as melanoma, head and neck, liver or kidney cancer. Both conserved end residues are part of each CDR3. The D gene is left open where the match is weak. Clone sizes are given selectively: once, few, many, or a class where the clone is expanded.

CDR3 DNA: TGTGCCAGCAGTCGACTAGCGGGGGACTACAATGAGCAGTTCTTC
CDR3 protein: CASSRLAGDYNEQFF
J gene: TRBJ2-1
V gene: TRBV9
clone size: .
D gene: TRBD2

CDR3 DNA: TGCAGCGTTGGTACACCGAACACCGGGGAGCTGTTTTTT
CDR3 protein: CSVGTPNTGELFF
J gene: TRBJ2-2
V gene: TRBV29-1
clone size: once
D gene: .

CDR3 DNA: TGTGCCAGCAGTCGACAGGCCAGCACAGATACGCAGTATTTT
CDR3 protein: CASSRQASTDTQYF
J gene: TRBJ2-3
V gene: TRBV27
clone size: .
D gene: .

CDR3 DNA: TGTGCCAGCAGCTTAGGGGACTTGCCCCAGCCCCAGCATTTT
CDR3 protein: CASSLGDLPQPQHF
J gene: TRBJ1-5
V gene: TRBV7-8
clone size: .
D gene: .

CDR3 DNA: TGCGCCAGCAGCGCCCGGGACAGGGTAGCCCACGAGCAGTACTTC
CDR3 protein: CASSARDRVAHEQYF
J gene: TRBJ2-7
V gene: TRBV5-1
clone size: .
D gene: TRBD1

CDR3 DNA: TGCGCCAGCAGCCAAGAAGCCTGGGGGAATCAGCCCCAGCATTTT
CDR3 protein: CASSQEAWGNQPQHF
J gene: TRBJ1-5
V gene: TRBV4-3
clone size: .
D gene: .

CDR3 DNA: TGTGCCAGCAGGGAGGGGACTGGAAACACCATATATTTT
CDR3 protein: CASREGTGNTIYF
J gene: TRBJ1-3
V gene: TRBV2
clone size: .
D gene: .

CDR3 DNA: TGTGCCAGCAGCTCCTACAATGAGCAGTTCTTC
CDR3 protein: CASSSYNEQFF
J gene: TRBJ2-1
V gene: TRBV2
clone size: .
D gene: .

CDR3 DNA: TGCGCCAGCAGCCAAGACAAACGGCAGGTTGCCTACGAGCAGTACTTC
CDR3 protein: CASSQDKRQVAYEQYF
J gene: TRBJ2-7
V gene: TRBV4-3
clone size: .
D gene: .

CDR3 DNA: TGCGCCAGCTGGCTAGCGGGTGACATCCGTGAGCAGTTCTTC
CDR3 protein: CASWLAGDIREQFF
J gene: TRBJ2-1
V gene: TRBV5-1
clone size: .
D gene: TRBD2

CDR3 DNA: TGTGCCTGGAGTGTCGGACTAGCGGGGGGGGTCGATGAGCAGTTCTTC
CDR3 protein: CAWSVGLAGGVDEQFF
J gene: TRBJ2-1
V gene: TRBV30
clone size: .
D gene: TRBD2

CDR3 DNA: TGTGCCAGCAGCTTAGATCCAGGACAGGCTCGATATGGCTACACCTTC
CDR3 protein: CASSLDPGQARYGYTF
J gene: TRBJ1-2
V gene: TRBV7-2
clone size: .
D gene: TRBD1

CDR3 DNA: TGTGCCAGCAGCATGGCGGGGGATGAGCAGTTCTTC
CDR3 protein: CASSMAGDEQFF
J gene: TRBJ2-1
V gene: TRBV7-6
clone size: .
D gene: TRBD2

CDR3 DNA: TGTGCCAGCTCACTCAACGGACAGATGATTGCAACTAATGAAAAACTGTTTTTT
CDR3 protein: CASSLNGQMIATNEKLFF
J gene: TRBJ1-4
V gene: TRBV18
clone size: .
D gene: .

CDR3 DNA: TGCGCCAGCAGGATAGGACCTTCCTACAATGAGCAGTTCTTC
CDR3 protein: CASRIGPSYNEQFF
J gene: TRBJ2-1
V gene: TRBV5-1
clone size: .
D gene: .

CDR3 DNA: TGTGCCAGCAGCAAAGAAGGTCAGGGTTCCTACGAGCAGTACTTC
CDR3 protein: CASSKEGQGSYEQYF
J gene: TRBJ2-7
V gene: TRBV21-1
clone size: once
D gene: .

CDR3 DNA: TGTGCCAGCAGCTTAGTACAGACAGCTAACTATGGCTACACCTTC
CDR3 protein: CASSLVQTANYGYTF
J gene: TRBJ1-2
V gene: TRBV11-2
clone size: few
D gene: .

CDR3 DNA: TGTGCCAGCTCACCACAGCGGGGCGGGGGCGATACGCAGTATTTT
CDR3 protein: CASSPQRGGGDTQYF
J gene: TRBJ2-3
V gene: TRBV18
clone size: .
D gene: .

CDR3 DNA: TGTGCCAGCAGTTATGATTATGCAGCTAACTATGGCTACACCTTC
CDR3 protein: CASSYDYAANYGYTF
J gene: TRBJ1-2
V gene: TRBV6-5
clone size: .
D gene: .

CDR3 DNA: TGTGCCAGCAGCTTATCCGGGAACACAGATACGCAGTATTTT
CDR3 protein: CASSLSGNTDTQYF
J gene: TRBJ2-3
V gene: TRBV7-7
clone size: .
D gene: .

CDR3 DNA: TGCGCCAGCAGCAAGGACAGCTATAGCAATCAGCCCCAGCATTTT
CDR3 protein: CASSKDSYSNQPQHF
J gene: TRBJ1-5
V gene: TRBV5-1
clone size: .
D gene: .

CDR3 DNA: TGTGCCAGCAGCCGTACCTACGAGCAGTACTTC
CDR3 protein: CASSRTYEQYF
J gene: TRBJ2-7
V gene: TRBV6-5
clone size: .
D gene: .

CDR3 DNA: TGCGCCAGCAGCCGGGACAGGGGGTATCAGCCCCAGCATTTT
CDR3 protein: CASSRDRGYQPQHF
J gene: TRBJ1-5
V gene: TRBV4-1
clone size: .
D gene: TRBD1

CDR3 DNA: TGTGCCAGCAGCGCCGACTATATTGACTACGAGCAGTACTTC
CDR3 protein: CASSADYIDYEQYF
J gene: TRBJ2-7
V gene: TRBV9
clone size: .
D gene: .

CDR3 DNA: TGTGCCAGTAGTATAGAGGGACTAGCGGGCTCCTACAATGAGCAGTTCTTC
CDR3 protein: CASSIEGLAGSYNEQFF
J gene: TRBJ2-1
V gene: TRBV19
clone size: .
D gene: TRBD2

CDR3 DNA: TGTGCCAGCAGTGTCGAGTCGGCCGGGGAGCTGTTTTTT
CDR3 protein: CASSVESAGELFF
J gene: TRBJ2-2
V gene: TRBV6-4
clone size: few
D gene: .

CDR3 DNA: TGTGCCAGTTCACAGGCTAACTATGGCTACACCTTC
CDR3 protein: CASSQANYGYTF
J gene: TRBJ1-2
V gene: TRBV18
clone size: .
D gene: .

CDR3 DNA: TGTGCCAGCAGCGAAACTAGCGGGGGGGTCTCAGATACGCAGTATTTT
CDR3 protein: CASSETSGGVSDTQYF
J gene: TRBJ2-3
V gene: TRBV7-3
clone size: once
D gene: TRBD2

CDR3 DNA: TGTGCCATCTCAAGCGGGAGGGCGGCCGGGGAGCTGTTTTTT
CDR3 protein: CAISSGRAAGELFF
J gene: TRBJ2-2
V gene: TRBV7-9
clone size: few
D gene: TRBD2

CDR3 DNA: TGTGCCAGCAGTGTTGCAGGGCGCTACGACTACGAGCAGTACTTC
CDR3 protein: CASSVAGRYDYEQYF
J gene: TRBJ2-7
V gene: TRBV2
clone size: .
D gene: .

CDR3 DNA: TGTGCCAGCAGTGAAGCGTGGGTCCCAAGGGGCACAGATACGCAGTATTTT
CDR3 protein: CASSEAWVPRGTDTQYF
J gene: TRBJ2-3
V gene: TRBV6-1
clone size: .
D gene: .

CDR3 DNA: TGCGCCAGCAGCTCTCAAGAGACCCAGTACTTC
CDR3 protein: CASSSQETQYF
J gene: TRBJ2-5
V gene: TRBV5-1
clone size: .
D gene: .

CDR3 DNA: TGTGCCACCAGCACCGGGACATTTAAAGATTCGAACACCGGGGAGCTGTTTTTT
CDR3 protein: CATSTGTFKDSNTGELFF
J gene: TRBJ2-2
V gene: TRBV15
clone size: .
D gene: .

CDR3 DNA: TGTGCCAGCAGCTTAGTCCCAGCGGGGGCGCAGGGAGATACGCAGTATTTT
CDR3 protein: CASSLVPAGAQGDTQYF
J gene: TRBJ2-3
V gene: TRBV7-6
clone size: once
D gene: TRBD2

CDR3 DNA: TGCGCCAGCAGCCAAGACCATGGGGGGGGCGGAAACACCATATATTTT
CDR3 protein: CASSQDHGGGGNTIYF
J gene: TRBJ1-3
V gene: TRBV4-1
clone size: .
D gene: .

CDR3 DNA: TGCGCCAGCAGCTTGTCGGCGGGAGTTGGGGAGCAGTTCTTC
CDR3 protein: CASSLSAGVGEQFF
J gene: TRBJ2-1
V gene: TRBV5-1
clone size: .
D gene: TRBD2

CDR3 DNA: TGCGCCAGCAGCCATGGGACAGGGGCCTACGAGCAGTACTTC
CDR3 protein: CASSHGTGAYEQYF
J gene: TRBJ2-7
V gene: TRBV5-1
clone size: once
D gene: TRBD1

CDR3 DNA: TGTGCCAGCAGTGTGTTGGGTGTCGGTCAGCCCCAGCATTTT
CDR3 protein: CASSVLGVGQPQHF
J gene: TRBJ1-5
V gene: TRBV2
clone size: once
D gene: .

CDR3 DNA: TGTGCCAGCAGCGACCCACGGGGGGAACCAAATAAGCTCTTCTACGAGCAGTACTTC
CDR3 protein: CASSDPRGEPNKLFYEQYF
J gene: TRBJ2-7
V gene: TRBV9
clone size: once
D gene: TRBD2

CDR3 DNA: TGCGCCAGCAGCTCTACTCAGGGATCCACTGAAGCTTTCTTT
CDR3 protein: CASSSTQGSTEAFF
J gene: TRBJ1-1
V gene: TRBV5-1
clone size: .
D gene: .

CDR3 DNA: TGTGCCAGCAGCGTAGCTACAGGTGGGGACTCTGAAGCTTTCTTT
CDR3 protein: CASSVATGGDSEAFF
J gene: TRBJ1-1
V gene: TRBV9
clone size: once
D gene: .

CDR3 DNA: TGTGCCAGCAGCCGACAGGGCGGGGCTGGGGCCAACGTCCTGACTTTC
CDR3 protein: CASSRQGGAGANVLTF
J gene: TRBJ2-6
V gene: TRBV11-3
clone size: .
D gene: .

CDR3 DNA: TGTGCCAGCAGCTCTTCCTCGGGACAGGGATCCAGGGGCTACACCTTC
CDR3 protein: CASSSSSGQGSRGYTF
J gene: TRBJ1-2
V gene: TRBV5-4
clone size: .
D gene: TRBD1

CDR3 DNA: TGTGCCAGCTCACCGCAACAGACCCAGTACTTC
CDR3 protein: CASSPQQTQYF
J gene: TRBJ2-5
V gene: TRBV18
clone size: .
D gene: .